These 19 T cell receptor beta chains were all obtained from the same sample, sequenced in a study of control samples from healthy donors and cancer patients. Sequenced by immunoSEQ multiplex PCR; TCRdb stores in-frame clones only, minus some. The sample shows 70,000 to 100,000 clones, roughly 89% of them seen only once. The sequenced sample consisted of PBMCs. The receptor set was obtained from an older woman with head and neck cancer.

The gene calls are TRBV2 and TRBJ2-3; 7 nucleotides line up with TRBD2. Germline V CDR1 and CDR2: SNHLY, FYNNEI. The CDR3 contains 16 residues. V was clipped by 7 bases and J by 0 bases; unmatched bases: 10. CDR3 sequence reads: CASINRASGSTDTQYF. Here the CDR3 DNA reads TGTGCCAGCATCAATCGGGCTAGCGGTAGCACAGATACGCAGTATTTT.

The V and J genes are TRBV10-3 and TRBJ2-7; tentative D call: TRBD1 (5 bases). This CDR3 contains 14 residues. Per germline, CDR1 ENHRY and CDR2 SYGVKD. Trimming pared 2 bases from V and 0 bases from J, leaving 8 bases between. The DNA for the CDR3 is TGTGCCATCAGTGAGGGGGCGTTCTCCTACGAGCAGTACTTC. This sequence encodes CAISEGAFSYEQYF.

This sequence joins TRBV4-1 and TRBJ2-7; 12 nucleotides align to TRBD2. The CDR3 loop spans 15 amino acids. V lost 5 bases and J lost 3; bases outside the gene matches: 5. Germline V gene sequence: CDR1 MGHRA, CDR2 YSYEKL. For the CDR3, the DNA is TGCGCCAGCAGCGAAGGACTAGCGGGGAACTACGAGCAGTACTTC. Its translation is CASSEGLAGNYEQYF.

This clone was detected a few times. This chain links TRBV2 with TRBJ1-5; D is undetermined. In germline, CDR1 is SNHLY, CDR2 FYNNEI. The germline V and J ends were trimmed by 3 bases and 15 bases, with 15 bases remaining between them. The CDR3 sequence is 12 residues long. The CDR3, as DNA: TGTGCCAGCAGTGAGCAACCGGCCCGGGGGCATTTT. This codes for CASSEQPARGHF.

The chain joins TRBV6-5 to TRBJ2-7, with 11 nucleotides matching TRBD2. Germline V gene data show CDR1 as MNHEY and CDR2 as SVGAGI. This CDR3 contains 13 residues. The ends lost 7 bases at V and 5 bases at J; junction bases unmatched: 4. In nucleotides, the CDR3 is TGTGCCAGCAAACTAGCGGGAGCAAACGAGCAGTACTTC. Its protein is CASKLAGANEQYF.

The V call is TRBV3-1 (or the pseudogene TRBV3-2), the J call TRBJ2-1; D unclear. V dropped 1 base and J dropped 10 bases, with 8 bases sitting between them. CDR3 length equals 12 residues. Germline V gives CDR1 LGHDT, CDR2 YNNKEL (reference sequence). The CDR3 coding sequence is TGTGCCAGCAGCCAAGGGCGGAAAGAGCAGTTCTTC. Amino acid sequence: CASSQGRKEQFF.

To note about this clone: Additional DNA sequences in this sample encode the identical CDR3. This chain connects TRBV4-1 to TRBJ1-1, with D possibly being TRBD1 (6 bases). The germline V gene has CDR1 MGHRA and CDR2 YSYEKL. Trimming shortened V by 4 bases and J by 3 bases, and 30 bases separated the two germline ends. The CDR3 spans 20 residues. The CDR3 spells CASSRRIPGDRTPTYTEAFF. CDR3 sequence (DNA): TGCGCCAGCAGCCGACGCATACCAGGGGACCGCACGCCGACTTACACTGAAGCTTTCTTT.

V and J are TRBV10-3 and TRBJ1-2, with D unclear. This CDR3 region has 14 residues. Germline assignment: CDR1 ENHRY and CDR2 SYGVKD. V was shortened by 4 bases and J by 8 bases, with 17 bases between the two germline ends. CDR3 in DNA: TGTGCCATCAGTGCGACCTCGGAGGGTACGGGCTACACCTTC. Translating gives CAISATSEGTGYTF.

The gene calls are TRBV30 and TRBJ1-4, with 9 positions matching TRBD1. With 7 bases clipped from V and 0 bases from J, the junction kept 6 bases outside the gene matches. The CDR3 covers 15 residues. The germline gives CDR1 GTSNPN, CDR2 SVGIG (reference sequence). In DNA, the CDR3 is TGTGCCTACGCGGACAGGGGATCAACTAATGAAAAACTGTTTTTT. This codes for CAYADRGSTNEKLFF.

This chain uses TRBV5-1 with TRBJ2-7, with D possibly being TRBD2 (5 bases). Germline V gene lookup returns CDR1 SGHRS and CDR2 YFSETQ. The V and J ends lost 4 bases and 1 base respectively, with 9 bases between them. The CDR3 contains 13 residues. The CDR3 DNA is TGCGCCAGCAGCCAAGGACTTTCCTACGAGCAGTACTTC. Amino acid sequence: CASSQGLSYEQYF.

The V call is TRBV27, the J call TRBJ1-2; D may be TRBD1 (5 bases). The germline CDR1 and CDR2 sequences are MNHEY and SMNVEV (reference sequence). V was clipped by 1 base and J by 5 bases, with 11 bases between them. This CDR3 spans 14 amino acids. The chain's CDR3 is CASSLFKGRYGYTF. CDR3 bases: TGTGCCAGCAGTTTATTCAAGGGGAGGTATGGCTACACCTTC.

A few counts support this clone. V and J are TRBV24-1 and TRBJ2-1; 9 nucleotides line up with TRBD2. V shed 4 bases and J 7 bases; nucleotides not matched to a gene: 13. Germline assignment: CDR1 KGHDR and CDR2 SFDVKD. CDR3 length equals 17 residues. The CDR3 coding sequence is TGTGCCACCAGTGAGAAGACTAGCGGTTTTGTGCTGAATGAGCAGTTCTTC. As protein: CATSEKTSGFVLNEQFF.

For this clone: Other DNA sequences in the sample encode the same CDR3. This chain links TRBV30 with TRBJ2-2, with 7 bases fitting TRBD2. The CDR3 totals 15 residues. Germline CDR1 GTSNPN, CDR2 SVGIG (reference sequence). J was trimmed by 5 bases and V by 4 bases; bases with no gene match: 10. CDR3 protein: CAWIPGLGGTGELFF. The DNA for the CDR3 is TGTGCCTGGATCCCGGGACTGGGGGGGACCGGGGAGCTGTTTTTT.

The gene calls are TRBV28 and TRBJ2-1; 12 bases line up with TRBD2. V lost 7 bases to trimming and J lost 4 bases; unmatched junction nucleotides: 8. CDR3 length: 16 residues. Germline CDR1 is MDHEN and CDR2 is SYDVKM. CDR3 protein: CASTRAGTSGYNEQFF. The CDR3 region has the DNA TGTGCCAGCACCCGGGCCGGGACTAGCGGGTACAATGAGCAGTTCTTC.

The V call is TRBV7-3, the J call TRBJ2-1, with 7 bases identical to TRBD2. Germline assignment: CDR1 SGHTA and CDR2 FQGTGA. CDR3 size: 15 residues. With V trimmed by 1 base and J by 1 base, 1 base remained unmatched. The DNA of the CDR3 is TGTGCCAGCAGCTTAAGTAGCGGGTCCTACAATGAGCAGTTCTTC. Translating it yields CASSLSSGSYNEQFF. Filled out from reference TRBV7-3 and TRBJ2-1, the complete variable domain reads GAGVSQTPSNKVTEKGKYVELRCDPISGHTALYWYRQSLGQGPEFLIYFQGTGAADDSGLPNDRFFAVRPEGSVSTLKIQRTERGDSAVYLCASSLSSGSYNEQFFGPGTRLTVL.

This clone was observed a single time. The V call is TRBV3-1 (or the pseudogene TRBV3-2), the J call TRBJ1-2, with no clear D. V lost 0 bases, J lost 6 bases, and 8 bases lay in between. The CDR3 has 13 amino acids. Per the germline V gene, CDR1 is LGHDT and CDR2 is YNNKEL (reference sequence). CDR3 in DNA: TGTGCCAGCAGCCAAGATTCCTTCAATGGCTACACCTTC. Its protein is CASSQDSFNGYTF.

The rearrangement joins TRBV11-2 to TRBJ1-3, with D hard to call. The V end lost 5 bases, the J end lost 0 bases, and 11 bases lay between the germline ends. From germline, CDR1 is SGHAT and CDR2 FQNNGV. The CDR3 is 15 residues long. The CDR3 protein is CASSPQILSGNTIYF. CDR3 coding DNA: TGTGCCAGCAGCCCCCAGATCCTCTCTGGAAACACCATATATTTT.

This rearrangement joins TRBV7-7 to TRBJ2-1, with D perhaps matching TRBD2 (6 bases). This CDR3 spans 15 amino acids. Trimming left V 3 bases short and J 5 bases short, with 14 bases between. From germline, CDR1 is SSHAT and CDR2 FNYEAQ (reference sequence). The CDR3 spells CASSLDRRTNNEQFF. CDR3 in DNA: TGTGCCAGCAGCTTGGATCGACGGACTAACAATGAGCAGTTCTTC.

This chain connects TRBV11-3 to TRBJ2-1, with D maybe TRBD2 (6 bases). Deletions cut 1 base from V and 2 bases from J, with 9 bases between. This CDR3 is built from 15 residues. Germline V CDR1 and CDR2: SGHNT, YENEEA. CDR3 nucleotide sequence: TGTGCCAGCAGCTTAGGCGGGGAGACCTACAATGAGCAGTTCTTC. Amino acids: CASSLGGETYNEQFF.